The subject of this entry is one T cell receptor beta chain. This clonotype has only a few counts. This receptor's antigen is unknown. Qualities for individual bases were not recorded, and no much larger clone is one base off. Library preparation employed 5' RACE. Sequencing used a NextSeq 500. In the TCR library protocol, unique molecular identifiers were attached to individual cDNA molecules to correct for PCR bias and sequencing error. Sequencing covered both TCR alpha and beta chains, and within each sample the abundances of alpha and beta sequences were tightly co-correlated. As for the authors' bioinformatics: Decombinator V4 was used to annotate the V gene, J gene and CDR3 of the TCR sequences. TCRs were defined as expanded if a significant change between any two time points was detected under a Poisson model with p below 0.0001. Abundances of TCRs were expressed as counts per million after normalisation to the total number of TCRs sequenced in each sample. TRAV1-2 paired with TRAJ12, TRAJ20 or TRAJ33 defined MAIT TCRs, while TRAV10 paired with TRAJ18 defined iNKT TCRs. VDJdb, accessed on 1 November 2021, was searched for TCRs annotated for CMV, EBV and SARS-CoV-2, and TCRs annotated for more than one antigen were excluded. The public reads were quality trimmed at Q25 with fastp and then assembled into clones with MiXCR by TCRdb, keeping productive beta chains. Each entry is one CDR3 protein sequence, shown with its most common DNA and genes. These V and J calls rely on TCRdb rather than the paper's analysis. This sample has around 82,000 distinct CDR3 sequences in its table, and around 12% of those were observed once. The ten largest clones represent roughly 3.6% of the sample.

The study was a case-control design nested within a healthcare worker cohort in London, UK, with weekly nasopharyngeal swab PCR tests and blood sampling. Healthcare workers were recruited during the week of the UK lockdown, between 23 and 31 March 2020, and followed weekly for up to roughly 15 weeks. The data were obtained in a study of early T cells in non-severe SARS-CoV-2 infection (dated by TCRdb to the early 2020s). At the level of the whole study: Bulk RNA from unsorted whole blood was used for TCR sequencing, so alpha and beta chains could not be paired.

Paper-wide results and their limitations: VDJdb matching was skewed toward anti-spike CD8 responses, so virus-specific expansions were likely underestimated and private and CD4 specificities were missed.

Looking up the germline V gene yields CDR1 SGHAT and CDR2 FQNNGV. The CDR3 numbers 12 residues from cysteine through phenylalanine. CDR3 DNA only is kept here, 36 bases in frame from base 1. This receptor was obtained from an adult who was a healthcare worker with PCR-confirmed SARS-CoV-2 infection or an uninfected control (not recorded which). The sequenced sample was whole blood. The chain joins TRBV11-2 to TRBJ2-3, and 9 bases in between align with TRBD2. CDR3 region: CASSGSGDTQYF. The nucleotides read TGTGCTAGTAGCGGGAGTGGAGATACGCAGTATTTT.